This TCR beta chain was profiled in a study of PD-L1 blockade in urothelial cancer. Study-level information: Among blood samples, the median T cell count was about 130,000.

The CDR3 is 15 residues long. V was shortened by 2 bases and J by 4 bases, with 12 bases between the two germline ends. The V gene's germline CDR1 is SNHLY and CDR2 FYNNEI. TCRdb keeps only in-frame clones here, not all; method: immunoSEQ multiplex PCR. The table lists about 120,000 clones, roughly 89% of them singletons. As to time point: peripheral blood 6 weeks after treatment start. Per patient, between 1 and 8 samples were collected at pretreatment and on-treatment time points. Specimen: PBMCs, collected around atezolizumab (anti-PD-L1) treatment. The chain combines TRBV2 with TRBJ1-5; D perhaps matches TRBD1 (6 bases). The source of this sequence is a man aged 55 to 70 with urothelial cancer. CDR3 sequence (DNA): TGTGCCAGCAGTGAATCGGACAGACTAAATCAGCCCCAGCATTTT. Protein sequence: CASSESDRLNQPQHF. Full variable domain (missing parts from reference TRBV2 and TRBJ1-5): EPEVTQTPSHQVTQMGQEVILRCVPISNHLYFYWYRQILGQKVEFLVSFYNNEISEKSEIFDDQFSVERPDGSNFTLKIRSTKLEDSAMYFCASSESDRLNQPQHFGDGTRLSIL.